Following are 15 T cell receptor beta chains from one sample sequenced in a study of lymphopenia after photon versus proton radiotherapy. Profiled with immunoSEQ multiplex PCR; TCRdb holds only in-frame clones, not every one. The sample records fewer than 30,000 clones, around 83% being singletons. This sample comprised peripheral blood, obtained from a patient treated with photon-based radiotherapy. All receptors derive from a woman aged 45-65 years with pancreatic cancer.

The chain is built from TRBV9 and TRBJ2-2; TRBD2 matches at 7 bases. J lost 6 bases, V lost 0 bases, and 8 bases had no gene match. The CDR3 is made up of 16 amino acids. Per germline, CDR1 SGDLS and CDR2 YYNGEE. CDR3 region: CASSVEPLGRAGELFF. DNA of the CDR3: TGTGCCAGCAGCGTAGAACCACTAGGGAGGGCCGGGGAGCTGTTTTTT.

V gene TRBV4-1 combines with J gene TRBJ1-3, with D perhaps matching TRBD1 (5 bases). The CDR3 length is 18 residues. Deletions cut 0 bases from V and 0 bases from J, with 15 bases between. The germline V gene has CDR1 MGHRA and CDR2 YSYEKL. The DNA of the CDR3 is TGCGCCAGCAGCCAAGATCTTTTGCGACAGCACTCTGGAAACACCATATATTTT. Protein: CASSQDLLRQHSGNTIYF.

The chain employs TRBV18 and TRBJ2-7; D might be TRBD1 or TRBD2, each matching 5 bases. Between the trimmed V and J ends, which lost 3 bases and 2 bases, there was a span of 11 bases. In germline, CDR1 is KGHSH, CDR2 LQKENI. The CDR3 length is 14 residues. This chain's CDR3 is CASSPTGTPYEQYF. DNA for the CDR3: TGTGCCAGCTCACCCACGGGGACCCCCTACGAGCAGTACTTC.

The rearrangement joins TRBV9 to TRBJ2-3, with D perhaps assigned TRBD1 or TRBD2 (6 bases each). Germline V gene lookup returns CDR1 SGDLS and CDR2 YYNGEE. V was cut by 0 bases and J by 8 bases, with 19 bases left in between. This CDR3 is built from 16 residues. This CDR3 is CASSVETGDNLGTQYF. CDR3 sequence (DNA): TGTGCCAGCAGCGTAGAAACGGGGGACAACCTAGGTACGCAGTATTTT.

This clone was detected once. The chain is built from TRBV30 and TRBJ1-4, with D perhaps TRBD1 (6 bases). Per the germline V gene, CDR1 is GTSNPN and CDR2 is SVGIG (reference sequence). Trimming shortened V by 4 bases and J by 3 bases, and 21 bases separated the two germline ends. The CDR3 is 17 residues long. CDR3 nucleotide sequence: TGTGCCTGGAAACCAGGGGCGATTATCGTAGCTAATGAAAAACTGTTTTTT. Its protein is CAWKPGAIIVANEKLFF.

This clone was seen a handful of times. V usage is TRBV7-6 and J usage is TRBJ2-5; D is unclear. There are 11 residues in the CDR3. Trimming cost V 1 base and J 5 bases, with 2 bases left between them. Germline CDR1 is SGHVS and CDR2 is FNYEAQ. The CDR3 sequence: CASSLDETQYF. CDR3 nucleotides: TGTGCCAGCAGCTTAGACGAGACCCAGTACTTC.

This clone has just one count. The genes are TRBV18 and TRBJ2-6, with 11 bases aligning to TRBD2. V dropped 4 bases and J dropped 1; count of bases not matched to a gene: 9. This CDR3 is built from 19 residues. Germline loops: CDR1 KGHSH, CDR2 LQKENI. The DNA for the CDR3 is TGTGCCAGCTCACGTTTAGTACTAGCGGGAGTTTCTGGGGCCAACGTCCTGACTTTC. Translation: CASSRLVLAGVSGANVLTF.

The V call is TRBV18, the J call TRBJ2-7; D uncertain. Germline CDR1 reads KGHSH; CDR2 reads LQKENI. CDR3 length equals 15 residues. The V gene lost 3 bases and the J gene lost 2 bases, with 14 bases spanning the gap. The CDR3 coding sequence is TGTGCCAGCTCACCGCGGAGACCGGAGCCCTACGAGCAGTACTTC. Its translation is CASSPRRPEPYEQYF.

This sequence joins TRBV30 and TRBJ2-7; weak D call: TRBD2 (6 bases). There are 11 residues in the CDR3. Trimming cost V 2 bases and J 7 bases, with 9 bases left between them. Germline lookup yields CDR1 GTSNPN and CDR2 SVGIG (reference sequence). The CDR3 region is CAWSPGREQYF. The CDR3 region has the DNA TGTGCCTGGAGTCCGGGGAGGGAGCAGTACTTC.

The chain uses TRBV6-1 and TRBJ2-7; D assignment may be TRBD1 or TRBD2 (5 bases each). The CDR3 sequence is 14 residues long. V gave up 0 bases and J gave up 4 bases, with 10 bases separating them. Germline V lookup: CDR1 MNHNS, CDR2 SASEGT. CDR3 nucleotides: TGTGCCAGCAGTGAAGCGGGAGCAGGGTACGAGCAGTACTTC. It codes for CASSEAGAGYEQYF.

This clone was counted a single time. The CDR3 nucleotides are TGTGCCAGCAGCTTAGTGTCTATTGGTACGCAGTATTTT. Translation: CASSLVSIGTQYF. The gene calls are TRBV7-9 and TRBJ2-3; no clear D. Trimming stripped 1 base from V and 8 bases from J, with 10 bases between. Per the germline V gene, CDR1 is SEHNR and CDR2 is FQNEAQ (reference sequence). CDR3 size: 13 residues.

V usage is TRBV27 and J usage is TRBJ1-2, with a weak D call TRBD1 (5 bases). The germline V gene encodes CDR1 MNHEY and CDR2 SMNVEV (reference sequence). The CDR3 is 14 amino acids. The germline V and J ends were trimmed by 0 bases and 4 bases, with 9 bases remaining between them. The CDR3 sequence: CASSLSPGGYGYTF. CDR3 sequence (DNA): TGTGCCAGCAGTTTATCGCCGGGGGGCTATGGCTACACCTTC.

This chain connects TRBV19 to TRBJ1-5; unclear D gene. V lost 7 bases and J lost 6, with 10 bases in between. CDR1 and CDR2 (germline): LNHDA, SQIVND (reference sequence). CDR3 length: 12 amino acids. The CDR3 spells CASTKGVQPQHF. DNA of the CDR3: TGTGCCAGTACTAAGGGTGTTCAGCCCCAGCATTTT.

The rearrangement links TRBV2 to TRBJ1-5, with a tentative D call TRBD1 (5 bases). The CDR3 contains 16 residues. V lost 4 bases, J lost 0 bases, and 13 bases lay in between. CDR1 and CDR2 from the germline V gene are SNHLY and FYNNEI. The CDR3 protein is CASSGGAEYSNQPQHF. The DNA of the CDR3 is TGTGCCAGCAGTGGGGGCGCAGAGTATAGCAATCAGCCCCAGCATTTT.

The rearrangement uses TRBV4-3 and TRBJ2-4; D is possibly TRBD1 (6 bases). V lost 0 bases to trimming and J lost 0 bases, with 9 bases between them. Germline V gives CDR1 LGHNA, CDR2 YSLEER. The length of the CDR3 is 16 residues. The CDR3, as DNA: TGCGCCAGCAGCCAAGACAGGGGCCCAGCCAAAAACATTCAGTACTTC. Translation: CASSQDRGPAKNIQYF.